This T cell receptor beta chain was documented in a study of early T cells in non-severe SARS-CoV-2 infection (TCRdb year 2021). For the wider study: Because TCR sequencing was done on bulk RNA from unsorted whole blood, the alpha and beta chains could not be paired. What the authors observed across the whole study: Matching against VDJdb was skewed toward anti-spike CD8 responses, likely underestimated virus-specific expansions, and missed private and CD4 specificities.

This clonotype was counted a few times. Its antigen specificity is not known. No qualities accompany the bases; no much larger clone lies one base away. The study was a case-control design nested within a healthcare worker cohort in London, UK, with weekly nasopharyngeal swab PCR tests and blood sampling. Healthcare workers were recruited between 23 and 31 March 2020, during the week of the UK lockdown, and were followed weekly for up to about 15 weeks. From its cysteine to its phenylalanine, the CDR3 spans 14 amino acids. The read is trimmed to its CDR3 DNA, 42 bases read in frame from base 1. Taken from the germline V gene (reference sequence), the CDR1 and CDR2 loops are GTSNPN and SVGIG. V is trimmed back by 2 bases and J by 9 bases, and the junction contains 9 bases that no gene match accounts for. The library was made by 5' RACE. TCRdb names NextSeq 500 as the instrument used. Unique molecular identifiers were attached to individual cDNA molecules in the TCR library protocol so that sequencing error and PCR bias could be corrected. Sequencing covered both TCR alpha and beta chains, and within each sample the abundances of alpha and beta sequences were tightly co-correlated. The authors' analysis ran thus. V gene, J gene and CDR3 annotation of TCR sequences was performed with Decombinator V4. TCRs were defined as expanded if a significant change between any two time points was detected under a Poisson model with p below 0.0001. TCR abundances were normalised to the total number of TCRs sequenced per sample and were expressed as counts per million. MAIT TCRs were defined by TRAV1-2 paired with TRAJ12, TRAJ20 or TRAJ33, and iNKT TCRs by TRAV10 paired with TRAJ18. A search of VDJdb, accessed on 1 November 2021, was run for TCRs annotated to CMV, EBV and SARS-CoV-2, with TCRs annotated for multiple antigens excluded. Starting from the raw public reads, TCRdb applied fastp trimming at Q25, assembled clones with MiXCR and retained in-frame beta chains. Each CDR3 protein gets just one entry, which takes the most common genes and DNA from the rows behind it. The V and J calls reflect TCRdb's pipeline rather than the authors' work. Across this sample there are about 50,000 distinct CDR3 sequences, with 9.4% seen only once. Of the sample, roughly 5.5% falls within the top ten clones.

In this chain, TRBV30 is recombined with TRBJ2-1; TRBD2 matches 8 bases in the middle. This sample comprised whole blood, obtained at baseline. The sequence was obtained from an adult who was a healthcare worker with PCR-confirmed SARS-CoV-2 infection or an uninfected control (not recorded which). The DNA is as follows: TGTGCCTGGAGTACGGGGGGGCGCTTTGCTGAGCAGTTCTTC. This sequence encodes CAWSTGGRFAEQFF.